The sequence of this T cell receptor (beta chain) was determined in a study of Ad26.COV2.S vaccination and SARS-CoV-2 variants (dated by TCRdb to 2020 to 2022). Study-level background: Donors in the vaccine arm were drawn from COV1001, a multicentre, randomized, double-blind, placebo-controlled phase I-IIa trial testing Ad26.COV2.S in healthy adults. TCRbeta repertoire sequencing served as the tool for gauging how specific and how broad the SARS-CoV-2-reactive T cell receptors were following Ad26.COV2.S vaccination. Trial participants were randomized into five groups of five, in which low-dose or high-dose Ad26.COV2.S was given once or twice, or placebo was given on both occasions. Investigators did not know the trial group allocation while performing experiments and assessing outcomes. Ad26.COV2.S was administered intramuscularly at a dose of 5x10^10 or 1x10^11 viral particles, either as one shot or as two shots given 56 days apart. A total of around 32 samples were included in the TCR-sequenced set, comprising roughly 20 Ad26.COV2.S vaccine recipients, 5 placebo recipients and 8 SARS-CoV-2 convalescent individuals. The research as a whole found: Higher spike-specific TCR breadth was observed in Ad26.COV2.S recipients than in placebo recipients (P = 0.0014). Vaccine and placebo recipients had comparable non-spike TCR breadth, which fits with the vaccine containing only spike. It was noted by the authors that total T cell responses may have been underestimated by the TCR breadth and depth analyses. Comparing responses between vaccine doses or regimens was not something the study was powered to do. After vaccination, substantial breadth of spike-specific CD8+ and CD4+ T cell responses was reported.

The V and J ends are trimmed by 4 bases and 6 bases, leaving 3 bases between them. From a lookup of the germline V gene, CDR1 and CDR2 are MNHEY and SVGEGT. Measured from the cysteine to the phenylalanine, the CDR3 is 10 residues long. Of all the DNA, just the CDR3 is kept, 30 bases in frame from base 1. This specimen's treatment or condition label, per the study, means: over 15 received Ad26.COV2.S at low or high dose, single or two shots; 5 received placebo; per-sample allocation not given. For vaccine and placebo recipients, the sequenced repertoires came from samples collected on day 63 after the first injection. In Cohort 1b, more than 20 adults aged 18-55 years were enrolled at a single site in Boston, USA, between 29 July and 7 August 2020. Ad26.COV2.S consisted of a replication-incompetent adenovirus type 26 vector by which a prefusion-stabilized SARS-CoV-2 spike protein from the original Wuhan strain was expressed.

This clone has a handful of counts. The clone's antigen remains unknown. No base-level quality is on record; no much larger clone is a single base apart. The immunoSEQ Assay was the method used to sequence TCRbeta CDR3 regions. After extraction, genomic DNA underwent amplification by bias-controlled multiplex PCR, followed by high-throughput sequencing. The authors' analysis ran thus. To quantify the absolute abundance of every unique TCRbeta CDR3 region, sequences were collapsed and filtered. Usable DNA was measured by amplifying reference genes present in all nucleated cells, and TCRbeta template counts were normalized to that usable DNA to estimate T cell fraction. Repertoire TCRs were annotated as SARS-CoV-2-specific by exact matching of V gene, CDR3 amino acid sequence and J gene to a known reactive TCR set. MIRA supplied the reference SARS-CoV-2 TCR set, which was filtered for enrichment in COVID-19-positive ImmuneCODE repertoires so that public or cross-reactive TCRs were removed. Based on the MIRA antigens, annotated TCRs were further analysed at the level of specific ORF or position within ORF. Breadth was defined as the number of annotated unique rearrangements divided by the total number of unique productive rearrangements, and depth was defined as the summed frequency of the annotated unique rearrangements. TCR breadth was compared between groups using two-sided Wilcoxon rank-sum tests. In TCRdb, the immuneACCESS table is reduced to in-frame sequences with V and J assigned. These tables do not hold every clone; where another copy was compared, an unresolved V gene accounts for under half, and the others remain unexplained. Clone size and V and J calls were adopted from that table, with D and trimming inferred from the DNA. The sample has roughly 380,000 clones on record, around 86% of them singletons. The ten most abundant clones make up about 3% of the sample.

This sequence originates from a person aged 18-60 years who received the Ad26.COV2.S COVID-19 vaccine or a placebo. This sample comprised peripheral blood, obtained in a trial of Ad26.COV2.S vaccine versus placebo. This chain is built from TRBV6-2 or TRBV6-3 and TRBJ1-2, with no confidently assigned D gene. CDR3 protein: CASSSDGYTF. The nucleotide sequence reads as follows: TGTGCCAGCAGTTCTGATGGCTACACCTTC.